This T cell receptor beta chain was recovered during a study of cytomegalovirus exposure and HLA in healthy donors (TCRdb year 2017). Some background on the complete study: In an earlier analysis of several hundred of the donors, 276 Gb of sequence data and approximately 120 million unique TCR beta sequences from about 179 million T cells were reported. An early release covering about 600 HLA-typed donors comprised about 300 gigabases of sequencing data and around 85 million unique TCR sequences. The genetic ancestry cluster associated with self-reported Caucasian donors included roughly 84% of the roughly 390 genotyped donors. The study was designed to test whether signatures of past pathogen exposure could be identified by cataloging public T cell receptors. The study used immunosequencing to profile the T cell repertoires of approximately 650 subjects and linked those repertoires to cytomegalovirus serostatus. A separate validation cohort of 100 to 150 different subjects was used in addition to the approximately 640-subject first cohort. To predict cytomegalovirus infection status, the study brought together high-throughput TCR immunosequencing, statistical association of individual TCRs with disease status, and machine learning. A later analysis re-analyzed previously published TCR beta repertoires from 500 to 700 donors and added high-resolution HLA genotyping to study TCR occurrence patterns. The later analysis used no new phenotypic data to find candidate immune exposures, relying instead on TCR beta sequences and their occurrence across donors. In an earlier analysis of over 550 of the donors, high-throughput TCR beta sequencing was used to judge whether each TCR beta V gene segment behaved as functional or pseudogenic. Donor age, sex, ethnicity and CMV serostatus were compiled together with the repertoire data. A later genetic analysis used genome-wide SNP genotypes for 398 of the 666 donors, treating that subset as a discovery cohort. All discovery cohort repertoires had been generated using a single sequencing platform. Both class I and class II loci were covered by HLA typing, at four-digit resolution. Typing coverage varied by locus: roughly 629-640 donors for A, B, C, DRB1 and DQB1; about 520 for DQA1; approximately 570 for DPA1; about 450 for DPB1. Because of strong linkage in the cohort, roughly five DR-DQ haplotypes were treated as single units for association and clustering. Among 398 genotyped donors of the cohort, an average of approximately 240,000 unique TCR beta nucleotide sequences was sequenced per donor, of which about 19% were non-productive. The paper as a whole reports these results and caveats: A total of roughly 160 TCR beta chains were listed by the study as associated with cytomegalovirus. A later genetic analysis associated a missense DCLRE1C variant with V-gene and J-gene trimming of TCR beta chains, and an independent cohort replicated the association. In vitro tests confirmed that three of the cytomegalovirus-associated TCR beta chains recognize cytomegalovirus antigens. The only immune exposure information available for the cohort was CMV serostatus. In a later analysis, most CMV-associated TCR beta chains were found to appear HLA-restricted, with HLA associations seemingly driven largely by CMV exposure. A later genetic analysis reported fewer N-insertions in productive TCRs among donors in an Asian-associated ancestry cluster than the approximately 670-donor mean. Because HLA typing was missing for some donors at each locus, association tests included only the typed subset. Across donors, most TCR sequences were observed very rarely, whereas some public TCRs were present in many individuals. When HLA alleles, especially DR and DQ, strongly co-occurred, attributing TCR associations to individual alleles was difficult. A later analysis reported that several top co-occurrence clusters appeared linked to parvovirus B19, influenza, CMV and Epstein-Barr virus. Some IMGT-functional V segments, including TRBV6-2 and TRBV6-3, could not be told apart with the 87-base-pair reads, so those segments were excluded. In a later analysis, HLA-associated TCR beta chains were found to be more clonally expanded and to have lower generation probabilities than equally common non-associated chains. In a later analysis, TCR association rates were found to vary across HLA loci, with the most associated TCRs seen for DRB1 alleles and the fewest for HLA-C alleles. In both the original and validation cohorts, the classifier was reported to diagnose cytomegalovirus status with high specificity and sensitivity. Only TCR beta chains were sequenced in this cohort, and the absence of alpha or paired-chain data limited detectable features. Roughly uniform sequencing depth across donors was assumed in presence/absence analyses, although this assumption may not hold. A group of highly shared sequence variants was considered likely to be a technical artifact of the sequencing pipeline. Because counts were too low, 15 to 20 rarely observed V segments, including chromosome 9 orphons, were excluded from the earlier analysis of some 540 of the donors. In an earlier analysis of approximately 600 of the donors, most TCR beta V segments were observed in productive rearrangements about 87% or about 30% of the time, broadly matching IMGT annotations. The authors suggested that the approach could potentially be generalized to other disease states and immunological phenotypes. A further reported finding was that TCR beta sequences accurately predicted the HLA-A and HLA-B alleles for most subjects in the first cohort. Correlated functional status among segregating V segments might be attributable to linkage disequilibrium, but an unknown experimental factor could not be ruled out. At a false discovery rate of 0.05, a later analysis linked some 17,000 TCR beta sequences to specific HLA alleles.

Regarding this clone: It lacks a known antigen. No base qualities exist here, and no much larger clone lies one base off it.

The cohort consisted of approximately 690 healthy bone marrow donors. At the time of sampling, all cohort members were nominally healthy, though unrecorded immune exposures were likely present. The donor was CMV seronegative and belonged to the group of 350 to 400 seronegative cohort members. A peripheral blood sample was provided by each donor, and peripheral blood mononuclear cells were used for TCR beta sequencing. The Qiagen DNeasy Blood Extraction Kit was used to extract genomic DNA from the blood cell samples. The method behind the library was the immunoSEQ multiplex PCR assay. For the multiplex PCR, a mixture combining 60 forward primers for TCR Vbeta segments and 13 reverse primers for TCR Jbeta segments was used. The CDR3 region of rearranged TCR beta genes was amplified from genomic DNA with a multiplex PCR assay. The amplified TCR beta libraries were sequenced on the Illumina HiSeq System as 87-base-pair reads. The original pipeline was this. A later analysis counted about 82 million unique TCR beta chains across the 670 or so repertoires, and some 11 million of these chains were shared by at least two donors. To remove PCR and sequencing errors, raw reads were error-corrected and collapsed into unique sequences using a nearest-neighbor algorithm that merged closely related sequences. V, D and J gene segments were assigned by aligning CDR3 sequences to IMGT reference sequences. Each retained sequence needed at least a six-nucleotide match to both a V gene segment and a J gene segment. Rearrangements were classified as productive when the CDR3 lacked stop codons and remained in frame with V and J, and all other rearrangements were classified as non-productive. Following IMGT convention, CDR3 was defined as the stretch from the second conserved V-encoded cysteine up to the conserved J-encoded phenylalanine. In an earlier analysis of approximately 500 of the donors, sequences lacking an unambiguous match to a single V gene segment were excluded. An earlier analysis of a few hundred of the donors called V segments functional above 56.7% productive rearrangements and segregating when the between-donor standard deviation exceeded 5%. A statistical classification framework was built to diagnose cytomegalovirus status from the catalog of TCR beta chain sequences. In a later analysis, V and J genes were assigned by comparing TCR nucleotide sequences against IMGT/GENE-DB human TR gene sequences. Using the TCRdist pipeline, a later analysis assigned CDR3 sequences along with most-parsimonious VDJ recombination scenarios. In a later analysis, each TCR beta chain was defined by its CDR3 amino acid sequence together with its V-gene family, and reads without a unique V-gene family were excluded. A later analysis removed roughly 590 highly shared, low-generation-probability nucleotide sequences to deal with suspected cross-contamination and a sequencing artifact. In a later analysis, a clonal expansion index for each public chain was calculated from normalized within-repertoire ranks of inferred template counts. A later analysis computed generation probabilities with a VDJ recombination model fitted to out-of-frame rearrangements, and checked the results against IGoR. A later analysis scored TCR-TCR, TCR-HLA and TCR-CMV co-occurrence with hypergeometric tests, applying a repertoire-size bias correction to TCR pairs. To estimate false discovery rates, a later analysis permuted the HLA or CMV assignments 20 times. A later analysis grouped co-occurring TCRs with DBSCAN, adding TCRdist sequence similarity when clustering within HLA-allele-positive subsets. For co-occurrence clustering, repertoires with fewer than 30,000 or more than 120,000 public chains were excluded, along with roughly 5 repertoires with anomalous nucleotide sharing. TCRdb took over this immuneACCESS table, retaining in-frame rearrangements with V and J assigned. Such tables are incomplete; in checked studies, under half of the missing clones stem from an unresolved V gene, and the remainder is unexplained. The V and J calls and clone size come from that table; D and trimming were worked out from the DNA. Present in this sample are about 190,000 clones, roughly four fifths of which were seen just once. The top ten constitute 1.5% to 2% of the sample.

From the cysteine up to the phenylalanine, the CDR3 has a length of 15 residues. Of the read, only the CDR3 DNA is kept; its 45 bases are in frame from base 1. CDR1 and CDR2 were assigned from the germline V gene (reference sequence) as LNHDA and SQIVND. Trimming removed 5 bases from V and 0 bases from J; the gene matches leave 5 bases unexplained. The chain is made from TRBV19 and TRBJ2-5, with TRBD1 matching 8 junction bases. This TCR was recovered from a man in his fifties or sixties in good health and CMV-seronegative. Sequenced input: PBMCs. The nucleotide sequence is given as TGTGCCAGTAGTCCCAGGGGGCGCGACCAAGAGACCCAGTACTTC. The translation is CASSPRGRDQETQYF.